The T cell receptor (beta chain) described here comes from a study of blood T cell repertoires in COVID-19. Study at large: Donors in the United States, Italy and Spain gave samples during acute or convalescent COVID-19. The analysed material was cDNA or gDNA that came from T cells, B-cell-depleted T cells, or PBMCs.

The CDR3 length is 17 residues. The germline V gene encodes CDR1 SGHKS and CDR2 YYEKEE (reference sequence). Trimming took off 2 bases at V and 7 bases at J, with 19 bases between the two ends. In the authors' workflow: Cell counts per sample came from amplifying reference gene primers. The repertoire was sequenced with immunoSEQ multiplex PCR; TCRdb's copy has only in-frame clones and lacks some. The V and J calls and clone size were taken over from that table, and D and trimming were inferred from the DNA. The table lists 100,000 to 120,000 clones, about 90% of them singletons, with 4.5% to 5% in the top ten.

The chain recombines TRBV5-5 with TRBJ1-6; D possibly corresponds to TRBD1 (5 bases). The source of this sequence is a human donor in a cohort sampled during active COVID-19. The sequencing sample was made of peripheral blood. Here the CDR3 reads CASSFGGRLGDNSPLHF. Written as DNA, the CDR3 is TGTGCCAGCAGCTTTGGAGGGCGGCTAGGGGACAATTCACCCCTCCACTTT.